These 31 T cell receptor beta chains originate from one sample sequenced in a study of T cell responses to AZD1222 COVID-19 vaccine. Libraries were prepared by immunoSEQ multiplex PCR; TCRdb keeps only in-frame clonotypes and omits some of them. The sample lists around 160,000 clones; 75% to 95% were seen once. This specimen was peripheral blood, taken on day 0 of MenACWY control vaccination. Every receptor here comes from an adult in good health.

The CDR3 nucleotides are TGTGCCAGCAGCAGGGGAACAGAAGAGACCCAGTACTTC. It codes for CASSRGTEETQYF. The J gene is TRBJ2-5, the V gene TRBV7-9; D may be TRBD1 (5 bases). The CDR3 has 13 amino acids. Germline-derived CDR1 and CDR2 are SEHNR and FQNEAQ (reference sequence). V lost 5 bases and J 3 bases, leaving 10 bases between the germline ends.

The chain employs TRBV19 and TRBJ2-7; possibly TRBD1 or TRBD2 for D (5 bases each). Trimming removed 5 bases at V and 2 bases at J, with 13 bases between. CDR3 length: 14 residues. Germline V gene sequence: CDR1 LNHDA, CDR2 SQIVND (reference sequence). The CDR3 is CASSSPGRTYEQYF. The CDR3 region has the DNA TGTGCCAGTAGTTCTCCGGGGCGCACCTACGAGCAGTACTTC.

This chain links TRBV19 with TRBJ1-5; D not resolved. Trimming pared 3 bases from V and 6 bases from J, leaving 9 bases between. Germline CDR1 is LNHDA and CDR2 is SQIVND (reference sequence). This CDR3 comprises 13 residues. CDR3 residues: CASSIAVSQPQHF. The CDR3 DNA is TGTGCCAGTAGTATTGCGGTTTCTCAGCCCCAGCATTTT.

The chain couples TRBV28 to TRBJ2-7; 10 bases fit TRBD2. Germline CDR1 reads MDHEN; CDR2 reads SYDVKM. The J segment lost 7 bases and the V segment lost 3 bases, leaving 9 bases of the junction unmatched. The CDR3 has 15 residues. The DNA of the CDR3 is TGTGCCAGCAGTTTCTCCGGGACTAGCGCCAGGGAGCAGTACTTC. It specifies CASSFSGTSAREQYF.

This clone appeared once. This sequence joins TRBV7-2 and TRBJ1-6, with D unresolved. V was shortened by 5 bases and J by 0 bases, with 11 bases between the two germline ends. Germline V lookup: CDR1 SGHTA, CDR2 FQGNSA. The CDR3 is 16 amino acids. The CDR3 nucleotides are TGTGCCAGCAGCCCTCAGCCGGGCTCCTATAATTCACCCCTCCACTTT. This gives the protein CASSPQPGSYNSPLHF.

The rearrangement joins TRBV7-2 to TRBJ2-7; 7 bases map to TRBD2. Germline CDR1 SGHTA, CDR2 FQGNSA. The CDR3 covers 13 residues. Trimming cost V 8 bases and J 1 base; bases outside gene matches: 5. The CDR3 loop reads CASGWGGSYEQYF. The DNA of the CDR3 is TGTGCCAGCGGCTGGGGGGGGTCCTACGAGCAGTACTTC. The variable domain in full, completed from reference TRBV7-2 and TRBJ2-7, reads GAGVSQSPSNKVTEKGKDVELRCDPISGHTALYWYRQSLGQGLEFLIYFQGNSAPDKSGLPSDRFSAERTGGSVSTLTIQRTQQEDSAVYLCASGWGGSYEQYFGPGTRLTVT.

This chain connects TRBV5-4 to TRBJ2-2, with D possibly matching TRBD2 (6 bases). Per the germline V gene, CDR1 is SGHNT and CDR2 is YYREEE (reference sequence). V dropped 0 bases and J dropped 6 bases, with 12 bases sitting between them. The CDR3 covers 15 residues. The CDR3 region has the DNA TGTGCCAGCAGCTTGGGGCGGGACCCCGCCGGGGAGCTGTTTTTT. Encoded protein: CASSLGRDPAGELFF.

V usage is TRBV5-1 and J usage is TRBJ2-2; D gene unclear. Trimming took off 5 bases at V and 4 bases at J, with 6 bases between the two ends. The germline CDR1 and CDR2 sequences are SGHRS and YFSETQ. The CDR3 length is 12 residues. CDR3 coding DNA: TGCGCCAGCAGGGTGAGCACCGGGGAGCTGTTTTTT. It codes for CASRVSTGELFF.

The rearrangement joins TRBV30 to TRBJ1-2; D not certain. This CDR3 has 14 amino acids. V was pared by 0 bases and J by 4 bases, with 12 bases between. Germline V gene sequence: CDR1 GTSNPN, CDR2 SVGIG (reference sequence). CDR3 sequence: CAWSVLGQPYGYTF. The CDR3 nucleotides read TGTGCCTGGAGTGTACTCGGTCAACCCTATGGCTACACCTTC.

This chain joins TRBV7-2 and TRBJ2-3, with D perhaps matching TRBD1 or TRBD2 (5 bases each). Per the germline V gene, CDR1 is SGHTA and CDR2 is FQGNSA. Deletions cut 8 bases from V and 2 bases from J, with 14 bases between. The CDR3 has 14 amino acids. The CDR3 region is CASAPGPITDTQYF. Written as DNA, the CDR3 is TGTGCCAGCGCGCCGGGACCCATCACAGATACGCAGTATTTT.

The chain joins TRBV7-3 to TRBJ2-2; D remains ambiguous. V dropped 5 bases and J dropped 7 bases, with 8 bases sitting between them. Germline V gives CDR1 SGHTA, CDR2 FQGTGA. The CDR3 runs 12 residues. Here the CDR3 reads CASSQLSGELFF. CDR3 nucleotides: TGTGCCAGCAGCCAACTCAGCGGGGAGCTGTTTTTT. Variable domain in full (rest from reference TRBV7-3 and TRBJ2-2): GAGVSQTPSNKVTEKGKYVELRCDPISGHTALYWYRQSLGQGPEFLIYFQGTGAADDSGLPNDRFFAVRPEGSVSTLKIQRTERGDSAVYLCASSQLSGELFFGEGSRLTVL.

The J gene is TRBJ2-7, the V gene TRBV5-4, with TRBD1 as a possible D gene (6 bases). This CDR3 contains 16 residues. V dropped 3 bases and J dropped 4 bases, with 20 bases sitting between them. In germline, CDR1 is SGHNT, CDR2 YYREEE (reference sequence). The CDR3 region is CASSSKQGGALYEQYF. In DNA form, the CDR3 reads TGTGCCAGCAGCTCGAAACAGGGTGGAGCTCTTTACGAGCAGTACTTC.

The gene calls are TRBV2 and TRBJ2-7; possibly TRBD1 for D (5 bases). This CDR3 spans 10 amino acids. Trimming took off 4 bases at V and 13 bases at J, with 11 bases between the two ends. CDR1 and CDR2 from the germline V gene are SNHLY and FYNNEI. The CDR3 region has the DNA TGTGCCAGCAGTGCGGCGACAGACTACTTC. It translates to CASSAATDYF.

This sequence joins TRBV29-1 and TRBJ2-1; D is unclear. The CDR3 has 11 amino acids. The V gene's germline CDR1 is SQVTM and CDR2 ANQGSEA. V was clipped by 6 bases and J by 7 bases, with 10 bases between them. The CDR3: CSVVFRNEQFF. As DNA, the CDR3 is TGCAGCGTGGTGTTCAGGAATGAGCAGTTCTTC.

The chain links TRBV5-1 to TRBJ2-1, with no clear D. Germline V CDR1 and CDR2: SGHRS, YFSETQ. V was pared by 0 bases and J by 8 bases, with 15 bases between. The CDR3 is made up of 15 amino acids. CDR3 sequence: CASSLEYPSQDEQFF. The CDR3 DNA follows: TGCGCCAGCAGCTTGGAGTACCCTTCCCAAGATGAGCAGTTCTTC.

In its sample, this clone was seen once. J is TRBJ2-7 and V is TRBV27, with 9 bases lining up with TRBD1. There are 15 residues in the CDR3. The ends lost 3 bases at V and 2 bases at J; junction bases unmatched: 5. CDR1 is MNHEY and CDR2 is SMNVEV in the germline V gene (reference sequence). CDR3 nucleotide sequence: TGTGCCAGCAGTTTTGGGACAGGGTATGCCTACGAGCAGTACTTC. The encoded protein is CASSFGTGYAYEQYF.

The chain recombines TRBV11-3 with TRBJ1-1; no definite D call. This CDR3 is 13 amino acids long. Germline values: CDR1 SGHNT, CDR2 YENEEA. Trimming pared 1 base from V and 2 bases from J, leaving 5 bases between. The CDR3 reads CASSLGGNTEAFF. In nucleotides, the CDR3 is TGTGCCAGCAGCTTAGGGGGTAACACTGAAGCTTTCTTT.

This chain joins TRBV10-3 and TRBJ1-5; 7 bases map to TRBD1. The V gene end was trimmed by 2 bases and the J gene end by 5 bases; junction bases not matched to a gene: 0. Looked up from germline, CDR1 is ENHRY and CDR2 is SYGVKD. There are 13 residues in the CDR3. Here the CDR3 reads CAISETGDQPQHF. In DNA, the CDR3 is TGTGCCATCAGTGAGACAGGGGATCAGCCCCAGCATTTT.

V is TRBV11-2 and J is TRBJ1-6; possible D gene TRBD1, 6 bases. V shed 4 bases and J shed 11 bases, with 15 bases lying between them. Germline CDR1 SGHAT, CDR2 FQNNGV. The CDR3 extends over 14 amino acids. CDR3 amino acids: CASSSQGIMTPLHF. The CDR3 DNA reads as TGTGCCAGCAGCTCCCAGGGGATAATGACACCCCTCCACTTT.

The chain carries TRBV5-1 and TRBJ2-1; possibly TRBD1 or TRBD2 for D (5 bases each). The CDR3 length is 16 residues. V was clipped by 0 bases and J by 3 bases, with 13 bases between them. The germline CDR1 and CDR2 sequences are SGHRS and YFSETQ. This CDR3 is CASSLGGIGSYNEQFF. The CDR3 DNA reads as TGCGCCAGCAGCTTGGGGGGCATAGGGAGCTACAATGAGCAGTTCTTC.

The chain couples TRBV21-1 to TRBJ1-5. TRBV21-1 is assigned pseudogene status. This CDR3 is 14 amino acids long. The chain's CDR3 is CATSWAVSNQPQHF. The CDR3, as DNA: TGTGCCACCAGCTGGGCGGTTAGCAATCAGCCCCAGCATTTT.

This sequence joins TRBV7-6 and TRBJ2-2, with a possible D match to TRBD2 (6 bases). The germline gives CDR1 SGHVS, CDR2 FNYEAQ. The V end lost 3 bases, the J end lost 5 bases, and 13 bases lay between the germline ends. This CDR3 comprises 15 residues. CDR3 in amino acids: CASSFGAGRTGELFF. The CDR3 bases are TGTGCCAGCAGCTTTGGGGCGGGGAGGACCGGGGAGCTGTTTTTT.

This chain joins TRBV5-5 and TRBJ1-4; no reliable D call. This CDR3 spans 15 amino acids. The V gene lost 3 bases and the J gene lost 8 bases, with 17 bases spanning the gap. The germline V gene has CDR1 SGHKS and CDR2 YYEKEE (reference sequence). Written as DNA, the CDR3 is TGTGCCAGCAGCTCCGGGCCCTCGGGGAAGGAAAAACTGTTTTTT. Protein: CASSSGPSGKEKLFF.

V is TRBV29-1 and J is TRBJ2-1, with 8 nucleotides matching TRBD1. There are 13 residues in the CDR3. J lost 12 bases, V lost 6 bases, and 13 bases had no gene match. The V gene's germline CDR1 is SQVTM and CDR2 ANQGSEA. The CDR3 DNA reads TGCAGCGTCCGACAGGGGAACCCTTACGGGCAGTTCTTC. Amino acid sequence: CSVRQGNPYGQFF.

This chain joins TRBV27 and TRBJ1-5; D unclear. The CDR3 contains 14 residues. Trimming left V 2 bases short and J 3 bases short, with 8 bases between. CDR1 is MNHEY and CDR2 is SMNVEV in the germline V gene (reference sequence). The CDR3 DNA follows: TGTGCCAGCAGTTTAAAGGGAGTCAATCAGCCCCAGCATTTT. Its translation is CASSLKGVNQPQHF.

This chain links TRBV18 with TRBJ2-6; the D is unclear. The germline gives CDR1 KGHSH, CDR2 LQKENI. Deletions cut 6 bases from V and 0 bases from J, with 6 bases between. The length of the CDR3 is 14 residues. In DNA, the CDR3 is TGTGCCAGCTCGCAAGACTCTGGGGCCAACGTCCTGACTTTC. Its translation is CASSQDSGANVLTF. The full variable domain, its missing parts supplied by reference TRBV18 and TRBJ2-6, is NAGVMQNPRHLVRRRGQEARLRCSPMKGHSHVYWYRQLPEEGLKFMVYLQKENIIDESGMPKERFSAEFPKEGPSILRIQQVVRGDSAAYFCASSQDSGANVLTFGAGSRLTVL.

The chain links TRBV12-3 or TRBV12-4 to TRBJ2-7; D uncertain. The CDR3 sequence is 13 residues long. V dropped 7 bases and J dropped 2 bases, with 12 bases sitting between them. CDR3 nucleotide sequence: TGTGCCAGCACTCTGACTGGGACCTACGAGCAGTACTTC. As protein: CASTLTGTYEQYF.

A word on this clone: An end of the junction does not agree with germline; a read error may underlie this. The chain couples TRBV6-2 or TRBV6-3 to TRBJ1-1; 9 bases are shared with TRBD1. Germline loops: CDR1 MNHEY, CDR2 SVGEGT. The CDR3 has 15 amino acids. CDR3 in amino acids: CASGYRGLRYTEAFF. The DNA of the CDR3 is TGTGCCAGCGGTTACAGGGGGCTGAGGTACACTGAAGCTTTCTTT.

The rearrangement links TRBV5-1 to TRBJ1-2; D may be TRBD1 (6 bases). The V end was cut by 2 bases, the J end by 6 bases, with 20 bases between. This CDR3 has 16 residues. CDR1 SGHRS and CDR2 YFSETQ come from the germline V gene. The CDR3 nucleotides read TGCGCCAGCAGCTTTCAAGGAGGGGGAGCTCGTGATGGCTACACCTTC. Its protein product is CASSFQGGGARDGYTF.

The V gene is TRBV2, the J gene TRBJ1-3; D gene ambiguous. CDR3 length equals 12 residues. V was clipped by 7 bases and J by 3 bases, with 7 bases between them. CDR1 SNHLY and CDR2 FYNNEI come from the germline V gene. The CDR3 here is CASTEGGNTIYF. In DNA form, the CDR3 reads TGTGCCAGCACGGAGGGTGGAAACACCATATATTTT.

V usage is TRBV7-9 and J usage is TRBJ2-2, with 10 bases aligning to TRBD1. J was trimmed by 9 bases and V by 5 bases; bases with no gene match: 6. Germline CDR1 is SEHNR and CDR2 is FQNEAQ (reference sequence). This CDR3 has 14 amino acids. This CDR3 reads CASSEGTGERELFF. CDR3 nucleotide sequence: TGTGCCAGCAGCGAAGGGACAGGGGAGAGGGAGCTGTTTTTT. Drawing the rest from reference TRBV7-9 and TRBJ2-2, the complete variable domain is DTGVSQNPRHKITKRGQNVTFRCDPISEHNRLYWYRQTLGQGPEFLTYFQNEAQLEKSRLLSDRFSAERPKGSFSTLEIQRTEQGDSAMYLCASSEGTGERELFFGEGSRLTVL.